The TCR beta chain described here comes from a study of shared clonotypes between healthy human individuals. Those who donated, Caucasian adults without exception, all lived in Nashville, Tennessee. Many counts were recorded for this clone. Antigen specificity is unknown. Study-wide results and limits: Naive subsets, compared against memory subsets, generally had larger estimated richness values. Rarefaction curves obtained for sorted subsets showed sequencing incomplete despite large depth.

The test was conducted at deep level. The table came from immunoSEQ multiplex PCR; TCRdb's copy has only in-frame clones and leaves some out. This table holds about 980,000 clones, 60% to 85% found once. This CDR3 contains 13 residues. Germline V gives CDR1 GTSNPN, CDR2 SVGIG (reference sequence). Losses at the gene ends were 4 bases for V and 1 base for J; bases not matched to a gene: 3. Material: memory CD4+ T cells sorted from blood. Subset in this sample: CD45RA-negative fraction. V gene TRBV30 combines with J gene TRBJ1-1; TRBD1 matches 7 bases. This TCR came from a man between 18 and 35 years old in good health. CDR3 nucleotide sequence: TGTGCCTGGATGGGACAGACGAACACTGAAGCTTTCTTT. Translated, it gives CAWMGQTNTEAFF.